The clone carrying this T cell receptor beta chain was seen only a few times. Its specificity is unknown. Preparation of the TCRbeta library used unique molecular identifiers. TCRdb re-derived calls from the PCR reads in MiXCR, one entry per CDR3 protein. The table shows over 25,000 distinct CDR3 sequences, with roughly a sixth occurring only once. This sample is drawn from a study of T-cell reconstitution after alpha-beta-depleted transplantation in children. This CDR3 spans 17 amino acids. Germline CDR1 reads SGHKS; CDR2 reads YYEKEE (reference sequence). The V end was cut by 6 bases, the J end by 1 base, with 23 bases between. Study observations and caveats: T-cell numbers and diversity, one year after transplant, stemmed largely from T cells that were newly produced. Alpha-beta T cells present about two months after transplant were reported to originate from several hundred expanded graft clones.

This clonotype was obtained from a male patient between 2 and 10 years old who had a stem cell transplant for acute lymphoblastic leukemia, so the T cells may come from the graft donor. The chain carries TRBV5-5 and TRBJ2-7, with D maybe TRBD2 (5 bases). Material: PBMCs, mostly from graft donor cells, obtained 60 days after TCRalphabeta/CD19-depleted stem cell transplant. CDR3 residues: CASMTGSWDTPSYEQYF. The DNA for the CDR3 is TGTGCCAGCATGACGGGGTCGTGGGATACCCCTTCCTACGAGCAGTACTTC.